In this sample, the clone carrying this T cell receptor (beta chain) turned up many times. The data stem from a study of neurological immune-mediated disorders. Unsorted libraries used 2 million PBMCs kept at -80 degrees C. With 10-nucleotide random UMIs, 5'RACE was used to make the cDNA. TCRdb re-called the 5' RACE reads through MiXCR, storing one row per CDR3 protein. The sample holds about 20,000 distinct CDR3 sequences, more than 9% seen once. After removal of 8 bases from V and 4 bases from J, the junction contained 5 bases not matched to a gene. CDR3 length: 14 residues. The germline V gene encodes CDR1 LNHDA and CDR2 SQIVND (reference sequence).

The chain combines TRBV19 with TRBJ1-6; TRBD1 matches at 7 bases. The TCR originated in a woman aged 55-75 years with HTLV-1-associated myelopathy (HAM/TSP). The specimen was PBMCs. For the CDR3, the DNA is TGTGCCAGTCACCCGGGACAGTATAATTCACCCCTCCACTTT. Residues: CASHPGQYNSPLHF.